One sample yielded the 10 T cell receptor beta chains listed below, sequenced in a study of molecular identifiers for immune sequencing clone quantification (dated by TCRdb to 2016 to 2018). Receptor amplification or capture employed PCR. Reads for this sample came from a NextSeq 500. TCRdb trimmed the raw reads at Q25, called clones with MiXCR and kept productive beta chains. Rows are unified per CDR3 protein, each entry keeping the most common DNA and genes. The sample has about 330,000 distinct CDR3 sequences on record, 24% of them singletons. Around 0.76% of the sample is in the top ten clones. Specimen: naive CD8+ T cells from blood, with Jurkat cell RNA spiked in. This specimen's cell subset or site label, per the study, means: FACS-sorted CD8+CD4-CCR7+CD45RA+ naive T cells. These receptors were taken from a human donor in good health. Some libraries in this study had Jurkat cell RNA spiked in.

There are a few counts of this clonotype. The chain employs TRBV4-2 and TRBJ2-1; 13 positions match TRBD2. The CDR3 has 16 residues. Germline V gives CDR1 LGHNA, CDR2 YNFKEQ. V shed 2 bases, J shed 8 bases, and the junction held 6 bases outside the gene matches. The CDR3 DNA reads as TGTGCCAGCAGCCAACTGGGACTAGCGGGAAAGTATGAGCAGTTCTTC. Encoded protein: CASSQLGLAGKYEQFF.

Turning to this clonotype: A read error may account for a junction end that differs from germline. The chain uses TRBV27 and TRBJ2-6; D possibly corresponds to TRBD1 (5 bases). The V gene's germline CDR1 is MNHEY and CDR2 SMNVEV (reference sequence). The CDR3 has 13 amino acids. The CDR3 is CASREVGASVLTF. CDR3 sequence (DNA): TGTGCCAGCAGAGAGGTTGGGGCCAGCGTCCTGACTTTC.

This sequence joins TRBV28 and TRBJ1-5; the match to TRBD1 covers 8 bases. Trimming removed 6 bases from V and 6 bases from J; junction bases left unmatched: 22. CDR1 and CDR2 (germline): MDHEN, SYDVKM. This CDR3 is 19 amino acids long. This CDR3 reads CASSTLPGQGGMVGQPQHF. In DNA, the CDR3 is TGTGCCAGCAGCACACTACCCGGACAGGGAGGTATGGTTGGTCAGCCCCAGCATTTT.

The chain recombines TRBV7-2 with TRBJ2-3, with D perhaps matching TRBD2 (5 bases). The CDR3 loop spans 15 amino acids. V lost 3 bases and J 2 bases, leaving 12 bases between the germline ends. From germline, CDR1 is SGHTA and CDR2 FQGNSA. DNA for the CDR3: TGTGCCAGCAGCTTTCTAGCACCTAACACAGATACGCAGTATTTT. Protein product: CASSFLAPNTDTQYF.

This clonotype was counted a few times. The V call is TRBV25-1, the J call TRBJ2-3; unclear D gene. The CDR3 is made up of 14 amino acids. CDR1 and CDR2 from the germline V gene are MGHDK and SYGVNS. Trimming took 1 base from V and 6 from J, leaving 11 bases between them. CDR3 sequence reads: CASSEFRASDTQYF. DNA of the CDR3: TGTGCCAGCAGTGAATTCAGAGCTTCCGATACGCAGTATTTT.

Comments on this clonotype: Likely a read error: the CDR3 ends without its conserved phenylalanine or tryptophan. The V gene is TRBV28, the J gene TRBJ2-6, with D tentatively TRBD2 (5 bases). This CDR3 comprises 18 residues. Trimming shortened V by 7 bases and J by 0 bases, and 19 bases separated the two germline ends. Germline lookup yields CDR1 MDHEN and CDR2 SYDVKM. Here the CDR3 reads CASIKEDLRRSGANVLTS. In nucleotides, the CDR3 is TGTGCCAGCATCAAAGAGGACTTGAGGCGCTCTGGGGCCAACGTCCTGACTTCC.

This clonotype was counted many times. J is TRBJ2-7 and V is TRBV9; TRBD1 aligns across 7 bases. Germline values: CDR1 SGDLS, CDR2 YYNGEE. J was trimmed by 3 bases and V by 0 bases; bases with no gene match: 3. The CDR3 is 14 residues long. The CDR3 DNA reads TGTGCCAGCAGCGTAGCGGGACAGAACTACGAGCAGTACTTC. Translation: CASSVAGQNYEQYF.

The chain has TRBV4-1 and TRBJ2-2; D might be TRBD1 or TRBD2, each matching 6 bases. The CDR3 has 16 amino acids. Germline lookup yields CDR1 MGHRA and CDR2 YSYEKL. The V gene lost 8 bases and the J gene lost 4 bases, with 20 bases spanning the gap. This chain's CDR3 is CASRRGPGAGTGELFF. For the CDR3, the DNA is TGCGCCAGCCGTCGCGGGCCGGGGGCGGGCACCGGGGAGCTGTTTTTT.

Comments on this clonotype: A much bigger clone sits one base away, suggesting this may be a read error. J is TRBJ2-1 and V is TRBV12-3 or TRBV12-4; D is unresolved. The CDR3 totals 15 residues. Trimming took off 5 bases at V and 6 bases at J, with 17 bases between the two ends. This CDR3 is CASSIQKIGVNEQFF. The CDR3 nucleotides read TGTGCCAGCAGTATACAGAAAATCGGAGTCAATGAGCAGTTCTTC.

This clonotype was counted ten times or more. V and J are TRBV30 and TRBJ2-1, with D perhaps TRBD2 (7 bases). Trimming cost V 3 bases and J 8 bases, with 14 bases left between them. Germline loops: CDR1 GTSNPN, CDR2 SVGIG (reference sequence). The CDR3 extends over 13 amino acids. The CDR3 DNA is TGTGCCTGGAGCTATGGGGGGGGCGATGAGCAGTTCTTC. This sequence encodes CAWSYGGGDEQFF.